The entry below gives a single TCR beta chain sequence along with its context. These data come from a study of cytomegalovirus exposure and HLA in healthy donors. CDR3 length equals 17 residues. Trimming cost V 7 bases and J 3 bases; bases outside gene matches: 11. Germline CDR1 MDHEN, CDR2 SYDVKM. Assay: immunoSEQ multiplex PCR; the TCRdb copy retains only in-frame clones and omits some. The sample has fewer than 400,000 clones, approximately 86% seen once. This receptor was identified in a man aged 25 to 45 in good health and CMV-seronegative. The sequenced sample consisted of PBMCs. The rearrangement joins TRBV28 to TRBJ1-5, with 11 bases identical to TRBD1. CDR3 residues: CASIEDRGRVYNQPQHF. The CDR3 DNA is TGTGCCAGCATTGAGGACAGGGGGCGCGTTTACAATCAGCCCCAGCATTTT. Full variable domain (remainder filled in from reference TRBV28 and TRBJ1-5): DVKVTQSSRYLVKRTGEKVFLECVQDMDHENMFWYRQDPGLGLRLIYFSYDVKMKEKGDIPEGYSVSREKKERFSLILESASTNQTSMYLCASIEDRGRVYNQPQHFGDGTRLSIL.